The 29 T cell receptor beta chains below were found in one sample sequenced in a study of T cell clones after liver transplantation (dated by TCRdb to about 2019). Libraries were prepared through the immunoSEQ multiplex PCR assay. TCRdb's version of the immuneACCESS table is confined to in-frame rearrangements and falls short of the full clone set. An unresolved V gene accounts for under half of the shortfall where checked; the remainder is of unknown origin. The sample table records tens of thousands of clones; 90% of these occur just once. The ten most abundant clones make up approximately 2.4% of the sample. The sample's time point, from its label and the paper: pre-transplant. The material was CD4+ T cells from blood, obtained before liver transplant. The receptors were gathered from a human donor who received a liver transplant.

This chain uses TRBV29-1 with TRBJ2-5; D is perhaps TRBD2 (5 bases). CDR3 length equals 11 residues. Trimming shortened V by 4 bases and J by 5 bases, and 8 bases separated the two germline ends. Germline-derived CDR1 and CDR2 are SQVTM and ANQGSEA. The CDR3 DNA reads as TGCAGCGTTGGGGGAGTGGAGACCCAGTACTTC. It yields the protein CSVGGVETQYF.

The genes are TRBV19 and TRBJ1-1, with D unclear. The germline CDR1 and CDR2 sequences are LNHDA and SQIVND (reference sequence). This CDR3 is built from 13 residues. The V end lost 2 bases, the J end lost 5 bases, and 9 bases lay between the germline ends. Here the CDR3 reads CASSIRVSTEAFF. CDR3 sequence (DNA): TGTGCCAGTAGTATAAGGGTATCAACTGAAGCTTTCTTT.

V gene TRBV28 combines with J gene TRBJ2-1; possible D gene TRBD1, 5 bases. CDR3 size: 12 residues. Germline values: CDR1 MDHEN, CDR2 SYDVKM. Trimming pared 6 bases from V and 6 bases from J, leaving 9 bases between. CDR3 amino acids: CASSWGSNEQFF. In nucleotides, the CDR3 is TGTGCCAGCAGCTGGGGCTCCAATGAGCAGTTCTTC.

The genes are TRBV2 and TRBJ2-2, with TRBD2 matching over 16 bases. Germline assignment: CDR1 SNHLY and CDR2 FYNNEI. The CDR3 extends over 19 amino acids. The ends lost 1 base at V and 5 bases at J; junction bases unmatched: 7. This chain's CDR3 is CASSEGGGLAGGTTGELFF. The DNA of the CDR3 is TGTGCCAGCAGTGAAGGCGGGGGACTAGCGGGAGGGACTACCGGGGAGCTGTTTTTT.

J is TRBJ2-1 and V is TRBV5-8, with 8 bases that match TRBD2. The CDR3 spans 16 residues. Germline V gene data show CDR1 as SGHTS and CDR2 as YDEGEE. V shed 0 bases, J shed 0 bases, and the junction held 2 bases outside the gene matches. The CDR3 nucleotides read TGTGCCAGCAGCTTGGGCAGCGGGAGCTCCTACAATGAGCAGTTCTTC. This encodes CASSLGSGSSYNEQFF.

This clone was observed a single time. The chain employs TRBV7-3 and TRBJ2-1; possibly TRBD1 or TRBD2 for D (5 bases each). This CDR3 region has 13 residues. Germline CDR1 SGHTA, CDR2 FQGTGA. The V end lost 5 bases, the J end lost 9 bases, and 14 bases lay between the germline ends. The CDR3 here is CASSPAAQAEQFF. The CDR3 bases are TGTGCCAGCAGCCCAGCGGCACAGGCTGAGCAGTTCTTC.

The V gene is TRBV19, the J gene TRBJ1-1, with D perhaps TRBD1 (5 bases). This CDR3 comprises 12 residues. CDR1 and CDR2 from the germline V gene are LNHDA and SQIVND (reference sequence). Trimming took 6 bases from V and 5 from J, leaving 10 bases between them. CDR3 amino acids: CASRQGRTEAFF. In DNA, the CDR3 is TGTGCCAGTAGGCAGGGACGGACTGAAGCTTTCTTT. The entire variable domain, with the rest obtained from reference TRBV19 and TRBJ1-1, is as follows: DGGITQSPKYLFRKEGQNVTLSCEQNLNHDAMYWYRQDPGQGLRLIYYSQIVNDFQKGDIAEGYSVSREKKESFPLTVTSAQKNPTAFYLCASRQGRTEAFFGQGTRLTVV.

The rearrangement joins TRBV10-3 to TRBJ2-5, with a weak D call TRBD2 (7 bases). The CDR3 spans 16 residues. V gave up 4 bases and J gave up 1 base, with 16 bases separating them. Germline assignment: CDR1 ENHRY and CDR2 SYGVKD. CDR3 DNA sequence: TGTGCCATCAGTGGGGAGGGCAGGGGAGGCCAAGAGACCCAGTACTTC. This translates into CAISGEGRGGQETQYF.

V gene TRBV5-4 combines with J gene TRBJ2-2, with 7 bases lining up with TRBD2. Germline V lookup: CDR1 SGHNT, CDR2 YYREEE (reference sequence). V shed 0 bases and J 10 bases; nucleotides not matched to a gene: 3. CDR3 size: 13 residues. The CDR3 loop is CASSLAGGLELFF. In nucleotides, the CDR3 is TGTGCCAGCAGCTTGGCGGGGGGTTTGGAGCTGTTTTTT.

The chain links TRBV7-2 to TRBJ2-4; TRBD2 aligns across 10 bases. Germline-derived CDR1 and CDR2 are SGHTA and FQGNSA. Trimming at V came to 7 bases and at J to 9 bases, leaving 15 bases not matched to a gene. The length of the CDR3 is 16 residues. In DNA form, the CDR3 reads TGTGCCAGCACACCTCAGGGGCTAGCGGGAGTAACCATTCAGTACTTC. Amino acid sequence: CASTPQGLAGVTIQYF.

The rearrangement uses TRBV28 and TRBJ2-5, with D unclear. With 5 bases removed from V and 2 bases from J, the gap between germline ends came to 6 bases. CDR3 length equals 12 residues. Looked up from germline, CDR1 is MDHEN and CDR2 is SYDVKM. This chain's CDR3 is CASSPYQETQYF. The CDR3 DNA reads TGTGCCAGCAGTCCCTATCAAGAGACCCAGTACTTC.

The J gene is TRBJ2-2, the V gene TRBV2; no clear D. This CDR3 region has 15 residues. V shed 3 bases and J shed 6 bases, with 14 bases lying between them. CDR1 SNHLY and CDR2 FYNNEI come from the germline V gene. The DNA of the CDR3 is TGTGCCAGCAGTGATACCTTCGTCGGTTCCGGGGAGCTGTTTTTT. It encodes CASSDTFVGSGELFF.

The chain employs TRBV19 and TRBJ2-5; a possible D gene is TRBD2 (6 bases). Germline CDR1 is LNHDA and CDR2 is SQIVND (reference sequence). The germline V and J ends were trimmed by 9 bases and 4 bases, with 12 bases remaining between them. The CDR3 runs to 12 residues. Here the CDR3 DNA reads TGTGCCAGCGGGCCAGCGGGAGAGACCCAGTACTTC. This codes for CASGPAGETQYF.

In DNA, the CDR3 is TGTGCCAGCAGAGACTCCCGGGACAGGGCGAGCGAGCAGTACTTC. It yields the protein CASRDSRDRASEQYF. The gene calls are TRBV27 and TRBJ2-7; TRBD1 aligns across 9 bases. This CDR3 spans 15 amino acids. Germline V gene sequence: CDR1 MNHEY, CDR2 SMNVEV (reference sequence). V trimming: 6 bases; J trimming: 6 bases; junction bases outside the gene matches: 12.

The chain recombines TRBV29-1 with TRBJ1-1, with 7 bases fitting TRBD1. Trimming at V came to 6 bases and at J to 0 bases, leaving 13 bases not matched to a gene. Germline V gene lookup returns CDR1 SQVTM and CDR2 ANQGSEA. This CDR3 is built from 16 residues. The CDR3 region is CSVTGANFPLNTEAFF. CDR3 nucleotide sequence: TGCAGCGTAACAGGGGCCAATTTCCCATTGAACACTGAAGCTTTCTTT.

The gene calls are TRBV7-8 and TRBJ1-5; D is perhaps TRBD1 (5 bases). The CDR3 length is 15 residues. Germline assignment: CDR1 SGHVS and CDR2 FQNEAQ. Trimming cost V 1 base and J 7 bases, with 14 bases left between them. CDR3 in amino acids: CASSLVVGGDQPQHF. The CDR3 coding sequence is TGTGCCAGCAGCTTAGTGGTAGGTGGGGACCAGCCCCAGCATTTT. Combining the CDR3 with reference TRBV7-8 and TRBJ1-5 gives the whole variable domain GAGVSQSPRYKVAKRGQDVALRCDPISGHVSLFWYQQALGQGPEFLTYFQNEAQLDKSGLPSDRFFAERPEGSVSTLKIQRTQQEDSAVYLCASSLVVGGDQPQHFGDGTRLSIL.

The V gene is TRBV6-4, the J gene TRBJ1-2, with TRBD1 matching 7 bases. Germline V gene sequence: CDR1 MRHNA, CDR2 SNTAGT. The CDR3 length is 13 residues. Losses at the gene ends were 3 bases for V and 6 bases for J; bases not matched to a gene: 4. The CDR3 sequence: CASSETGLNGYTF. DNA for the CDR3: TGTGCCAGCAGTGAGACAGGGCTGAATGGCTACACCTTC.

The rearrangement uses TRBV5-4 and TRBJ2-6, with D tentatively TRBD1 (5 bases). Between the trimmed V and J ends, which lost 0 bases and 0 bases, there was a span of 7 bases. Germline CDR1 and CDR2: SGHNT and YYREEE (reference sequence). This CDR3 region has 16 residues. CDR3 DNA sequence: TGTGCCAGCAGCTTGGGACAGCGCTCTGGGGCCAACGTCCTGACTTTC. Encoded protein: CASSLGQRSGANVLTF.

V usage is TRBV19 and J usage is TRBJ1-2, with a possible D match to TRBD1 (6 bases). The germline V gene encodes CDR1 LNHDA and CDR2 SQIVND (reference sequence). V was pared by 1 base and J by 8 bases, with 14 bases between. This CDR3 contains 14 residues. As DNA, the CDR3 is TGTGCCAGTAGTATAGTGGCCGGGGGCGGAGGCTACACCTTC. Residues: CASSIVAGGGGYTF. Looking up the rest from reference TRBV19 and TRBJ1-2 gives the full variable domain: DGGITQSPKYLFRKEGQNVTLSCEQNLNHDAMYWYRQDPGQGLRLIYYSQIVNDFQKGDIAEGYSVSREKKESFPLTVTSAQKNPTAFYLCASSIVAGGGGYTFGSGTRLTVV.

This clone was detected only a few times. The V gene is TRBV6-1, the J gene TRBJ1-1, with D possibly TRBD1 on 6 matching bases. The CDR3 runs to 17 residues. V lost 0 bases to trimming and J lost 5 bases, with 19 bases between them. CDR1 MNHNS and CDR2 SASEGT come from the germline V gene. The CDR3 region is CASSEALLGLGGTEAFF. CDR3 coding DNA: TGTGCCAGCAGTGAAGCGCTTCTGGGACTAGGGGGGACTGAAGCTTTCTTT.

This sequence joins TRBV16 and TRBJ2-5; D is uncertain. This CDR3 comprises 12 residues. V lost 2 bases, J lost 8 bases, and 9 bases lay in between. CDR1 KGHSY and CDR2 FQNENV come from the germline V gene. The CDR3 loop is CASSQDSRTQYF. In DNA, the CDR3 is TGTGCCAGCAGCCAAGACTCCAGAACCCAGTACTTC.

The gene calls are TRBV13 and TRBJ1-3, with 9 bases aligning to TRBD1. The CDR3 length is 15 residues. V shed 2 bases, J shed 6 bases, and the junction held 5 bases outside the gene matches. From germline, CDR1 is PRHDT and CDR2 FYEKMQ (reference sequence). CDR3 bases: TGTGCCAGCAGCTTAATGACAGGGGGTGTAAACACCATATATTTT. It codes for CASSLMTGGVNTIYF.

The V gene is TRBV5-6, the J gene TRBJ2-1; TRBD2 agrees at 7 bases. This CDR3 has 16 residues. The germline V gene encodes CDR1 SGHDT and CDR2 YYEEEE. With 3 bases clipped from V and 8 bases from J, the junction kept 14 bases outside the gene matches. The CDR3 here is CASSSDYEGGHDEQFF. The CDR3 region has the DNA TGTGCCAGCAGCTCCGACTACGAGGGAGGGCATGATGAGCAGTTCTTC. The complete variable domain, with remaining parts taken from reference TRBV5-6 and TRBJ2-1, reads DAGVTQSPTHLIKTRGQQVTLRCSPKSGHDTVSWYQQALGQGPQFIFQYYEEEERQRGNFPDRFSGHQFPNYSSELNVNALLLGDSALYLCASSSDYEGGHDEQFFGPGTRLTVL.

This chain links TRBV21-1 with TRBJ1-2. TRBV21-1 represents a pseudogene. This CDR3 is built from 15 residues. CDR3 sequence reads: CASSPRGVNQGGYTF. The CDR3 region has the DNA TGTGCCAGCAGCCCGCGGGGTGTTAACCAGGGGGGCTACACCTTC.

This clone was counted many times. The chain uses TRBV30 and TRBJ1-3; D remains unclear. CDR1 GTSNPN and CDR2 SVGIG come from the germline V gene (reference sequence). V was cut by 4 bases and J by 1 base, with 8 bases left in between. This CDR3 is 13 amino acids long. CDR3 sequence: CAWTRESGNTIYF. DNA for the CDR3: TGTGCCTGGACAAGGGAATCTGGAAACACCATATATTTT.

This chain links TRBV19 with TRBJ1-1; tentatively, D is TRBD1 (6 bases). The germline gives CDR1 LNHDA, CDR2 SQIVND (reference sequence). The V end was cut by 5 bases, the J end by 1 base, with 11 bases between. The CDR3 loop spans 14 amino acids. The CDR3 is CASSGGRGNTEAFF. The CDR3 bases are TGTGCCAGTAGTGGGGGCAGGGGGAACACTGAAGCTTTCTTT.

The rearrangement joins TRBV5-6 to TRBJ2-1, with D maybe TRBD1 (5 bases). This CDR3 region has 15 residues. The V end lost 3 bases, the J end lost 6 bases, and 16 bases lay between the germline ends. Germline V gene lookup returns CDR1 SGHDT and CDR2 YYEEEE. The CDR3 bases are TGTGCCAGCAGCTCCTGGGGCCTAGTTGGCAATGAGCAGTTCTTC. Amino acids: CASSSWGLVGNEQFF.

The V call is TRBV5-1, the J call TRBJ1-2; no clear D gene. The CDR3 runs 14 residues. Germline V CDR1 and CDR2: SGHRS, YFSETQ. Trimming left V 0 bases short and J 2 bases short, with 8 bases between. This CDR3 reads CASSLDGENYGYTF. CDR3 DNA sequence: TGCGCCAGCAGCTTGGACGGTGAAAACTATGGCTACACCTTC.

The V call is TRBV7-2, the J call TRBJ2-5, with D unclear. Germline V gene sequence: CDR1 SGHTA, CDR2 FQGNSA. V lost 7 bases, J lost 7 bases, and 13 bases lay in between. This CDR3 is 12 amino acids long. CDR3 bases: TGTGCCAGCACTCGGGCGGCCGGGACCCAGTACTTC. It encodes CASTRAAGTQYF.